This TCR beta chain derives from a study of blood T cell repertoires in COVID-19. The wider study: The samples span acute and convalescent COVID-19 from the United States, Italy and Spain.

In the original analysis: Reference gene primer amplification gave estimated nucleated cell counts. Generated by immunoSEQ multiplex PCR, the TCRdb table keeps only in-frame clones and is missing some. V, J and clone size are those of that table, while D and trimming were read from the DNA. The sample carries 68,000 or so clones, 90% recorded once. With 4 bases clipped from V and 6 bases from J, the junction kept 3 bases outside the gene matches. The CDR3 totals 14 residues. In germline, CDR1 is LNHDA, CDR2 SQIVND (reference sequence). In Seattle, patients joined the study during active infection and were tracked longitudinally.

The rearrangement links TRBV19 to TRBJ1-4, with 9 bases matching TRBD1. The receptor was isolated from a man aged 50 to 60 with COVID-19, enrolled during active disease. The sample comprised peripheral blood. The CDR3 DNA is TGTGCCAGTAGTACGACAGGGGGGTATGAAAAACTGTTTTTT. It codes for CASSTTGGYEKLFF.